This T cell receptor beta chain was sequenced during a study of metastatic and nonmetastatic thyroid tumors. Study information: Thyroid patients, malignant and benign, had repertoires compared across blood and tumor or nodule tissue.

The CDR3 extends over 13 amino acids. V gave up 8 bases and J gave up 9 bases, with 19 bases separating them. Study outcomes and limitations: The reported finding was significantly higher TCR beta diversity in malignant thyroid tumors relative to benign nodules, in blood and tumor.

Patients were all untreated before their thyroid surgery. Source study methods: A classifier of distant metastasis in papillary thyroid cancer was built from CDR3 differences (across clinicopathological groups). TCRdb re-called the PCR reads through MiXCR. The V and J calls here are based on TCRdb, not the publication. The data hold around 16,000 clones, with roughly 24% observed a single time. This clone was counted ten times or more. As yet, its antigen is unknown. A clone one base away is much larger, so this may be a read error. The receptor's source is a male donor with papillary thyroid cancer or a benign thyroid nodule (not recorded which). Some clones in this sample may be carry-over from other donors' samples. This chain uses TRBV12-3 or TRBV12-4 with TRBJ1-2, with D tentatively TRBD1 (5 bases). The sample consisted of blood. The CDR3 DNA follows: TGTGCCAGCTTGATGGGGGGGAGGGAATGCTACACCTTC. Its protein is CASLMGGRECYTF.